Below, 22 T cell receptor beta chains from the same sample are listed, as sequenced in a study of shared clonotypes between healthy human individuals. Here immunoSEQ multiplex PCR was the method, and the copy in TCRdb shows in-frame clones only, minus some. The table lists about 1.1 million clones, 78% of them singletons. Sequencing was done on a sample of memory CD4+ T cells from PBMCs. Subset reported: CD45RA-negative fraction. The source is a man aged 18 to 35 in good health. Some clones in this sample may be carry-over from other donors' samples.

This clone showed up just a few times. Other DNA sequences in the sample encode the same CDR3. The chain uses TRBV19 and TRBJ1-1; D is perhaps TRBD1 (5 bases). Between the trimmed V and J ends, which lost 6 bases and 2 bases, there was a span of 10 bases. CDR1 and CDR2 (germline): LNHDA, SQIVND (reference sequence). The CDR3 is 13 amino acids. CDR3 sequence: CASRRGGNTEAFF. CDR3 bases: TGTGCCAGTAGGCGGGGGGGAAACACTGAAGCTTTCTTT.

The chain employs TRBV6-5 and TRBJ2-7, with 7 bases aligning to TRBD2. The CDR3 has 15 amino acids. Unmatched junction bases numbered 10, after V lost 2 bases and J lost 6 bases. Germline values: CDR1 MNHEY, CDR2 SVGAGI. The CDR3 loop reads CASSYTWTSASEQYF. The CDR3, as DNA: TGTGCCAGCAGTTACACTTGGACTAGTGCAAGCGAGCAGTACTTC.

The CDR3 DNA reads TGTGCCACCAGCCAGGGGGGCCAGGTCGAGGACACCGGGGAGCTGTTTTTT. Its protein product is CATSQGGQVEDTGELFF. This chain joins TRBV15 and TRBJ2-2, with D possibly TRBD1 on 7 matching bases. This CDR3 spans 17 amino acids. The germline gives CDR1 LNHNV, CDR2 YYDKDF (reference sequence). Trimming left V 5 bases short and J 3 bases short, with 19 bases between. Full variable domain (rest looked up from reference TRBV15 and TRBJ2-2): DAMVIQNPRYQVTQFGKPVTLSCSQTLNHNVMYWYQQKSSQAPKLLFHYYDKDFNNEADTPDNFQSRRPNTSFCFLDIRSPGLGDTAMYLCATSQGGQVEDTGELFFGEGSRLTVL.

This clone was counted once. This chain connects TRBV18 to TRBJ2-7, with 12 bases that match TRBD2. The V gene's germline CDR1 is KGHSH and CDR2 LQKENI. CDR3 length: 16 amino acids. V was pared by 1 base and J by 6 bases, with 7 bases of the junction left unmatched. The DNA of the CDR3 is TGTGCCAGCTCACCACAACATCAACTAGCGGGAGGCGAGCAGTACTTC. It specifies CASSPQHQLAGGEQYF.

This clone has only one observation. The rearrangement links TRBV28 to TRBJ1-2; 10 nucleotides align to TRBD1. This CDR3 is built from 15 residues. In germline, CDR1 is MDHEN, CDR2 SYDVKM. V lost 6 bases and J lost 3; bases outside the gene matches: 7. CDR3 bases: TGTGCCAGCAGCATCCCTGGACAGGGGGACTATGGCTACACCTTC. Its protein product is CASSIPGQGDYGYTF.

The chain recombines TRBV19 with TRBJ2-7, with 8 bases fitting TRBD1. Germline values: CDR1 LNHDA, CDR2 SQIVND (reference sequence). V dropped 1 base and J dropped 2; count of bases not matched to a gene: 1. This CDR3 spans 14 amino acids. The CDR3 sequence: CASSIGRGPYEQYF. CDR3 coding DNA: TGTGCCAGTAGTATAGGCAGGGGGCCCTACGAGCAGTACTTC.

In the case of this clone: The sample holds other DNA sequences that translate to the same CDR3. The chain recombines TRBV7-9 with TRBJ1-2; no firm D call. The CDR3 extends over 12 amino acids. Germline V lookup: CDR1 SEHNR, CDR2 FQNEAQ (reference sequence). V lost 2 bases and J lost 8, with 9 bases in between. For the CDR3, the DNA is TGTGCCAGCAGCTTAATAGTGGGGGGCTACACCTTC. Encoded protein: CASSLIVGGYTF. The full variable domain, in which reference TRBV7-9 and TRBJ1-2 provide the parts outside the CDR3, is DTGVSQNPRHKITKRGQNVTFRCDPISEHNRLYWYRQTLGQGPEFLTYFQNEAQLEKSRLLSDRFSAERPKGSFSTLEIQRTEQGDSAMYLCASSLIVGGYTFGSGTRLTVV.

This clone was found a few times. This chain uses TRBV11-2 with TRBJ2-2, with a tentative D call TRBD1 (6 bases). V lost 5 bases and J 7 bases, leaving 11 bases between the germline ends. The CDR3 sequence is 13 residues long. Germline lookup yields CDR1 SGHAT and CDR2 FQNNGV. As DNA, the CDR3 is TGTGCCAGCAGCCTAAACAGGGACGGGGAGCTGTTTTTT. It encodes CASSLNRDGELFF.

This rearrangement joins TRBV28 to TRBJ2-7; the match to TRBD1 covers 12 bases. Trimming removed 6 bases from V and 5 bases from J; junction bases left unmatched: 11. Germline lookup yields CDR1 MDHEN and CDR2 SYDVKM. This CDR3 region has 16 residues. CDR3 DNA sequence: TGTGCCAGCAGCACAGCTGCCGGGACAGGGGGCCACGAGCAGTACTTC. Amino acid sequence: CASSTAAGTGGHEQYF.

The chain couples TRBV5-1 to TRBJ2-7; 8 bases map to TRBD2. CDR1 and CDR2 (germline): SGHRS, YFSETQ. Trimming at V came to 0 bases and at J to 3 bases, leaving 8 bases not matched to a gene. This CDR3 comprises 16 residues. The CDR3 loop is CASSLGGPSGYYEQYF. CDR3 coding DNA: TGCGCCAGCAGCTTGGGCGGACCTAGCGGGTACTACGAGCAGTACTTC.

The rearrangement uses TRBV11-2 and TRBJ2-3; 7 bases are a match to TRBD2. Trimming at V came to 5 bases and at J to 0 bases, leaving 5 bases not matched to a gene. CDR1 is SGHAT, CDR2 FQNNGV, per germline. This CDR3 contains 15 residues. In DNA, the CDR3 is TGTGCCAGCAGCCGGCGGGAGAGTAGCACAGATACGCAGTATTTT. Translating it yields CASSRRESSTDTQYF.

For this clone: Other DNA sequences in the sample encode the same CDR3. The CDR3 sequence: CASSGLAGGYEQYF. The DNA of the CDR3 is TGTGCCAGCAGTGGACTAGCGGGAGGTTACGAGCAGTACTTC. The rearrangement uses TRBV6-1 and TRBJ2-7; 13 bases are a match to TRBD2. V was pared by 4 bases and J by 4 bases, with 1 base of the junction left unmatched. The CDR3 runs 14 residues. CDR1 and CDR2 from the germline V gene are MNHNS and SASEGT.

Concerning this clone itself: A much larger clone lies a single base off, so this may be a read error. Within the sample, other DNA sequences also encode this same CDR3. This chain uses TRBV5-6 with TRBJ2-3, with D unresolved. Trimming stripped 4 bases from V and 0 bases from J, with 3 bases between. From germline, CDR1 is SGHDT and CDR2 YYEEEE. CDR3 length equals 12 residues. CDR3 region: CASSPSTDTQYF. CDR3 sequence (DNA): TGTGCCAGCAGCCCGAGCACAGATACGCAGTATTTT.

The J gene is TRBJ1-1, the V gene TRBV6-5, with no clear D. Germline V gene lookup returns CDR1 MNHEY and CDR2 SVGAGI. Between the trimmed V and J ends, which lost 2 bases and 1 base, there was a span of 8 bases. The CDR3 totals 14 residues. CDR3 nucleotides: TGTGCCAGCAGTTACACCGGAACGAACACTGAAGCTTTCTTT. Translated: CASSYTGTNTEAFF.

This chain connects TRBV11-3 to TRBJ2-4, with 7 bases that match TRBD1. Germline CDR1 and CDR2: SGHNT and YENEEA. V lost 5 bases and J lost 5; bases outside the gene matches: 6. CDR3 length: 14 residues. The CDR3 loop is CASSPRTGQNIQYF. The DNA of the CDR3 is TGTGCCAGCAGCCCCCGGACAGGACAAAACATTCAGTACTTC.

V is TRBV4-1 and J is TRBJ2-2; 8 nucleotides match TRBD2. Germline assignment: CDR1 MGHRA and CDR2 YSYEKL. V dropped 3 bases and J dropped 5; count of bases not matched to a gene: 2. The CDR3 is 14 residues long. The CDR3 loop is CASSQRGATGELFF. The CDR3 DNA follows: TGCGCCAGCAGCCAGCGGGGGGCTACCGGGGAGCTGTTTTTT.

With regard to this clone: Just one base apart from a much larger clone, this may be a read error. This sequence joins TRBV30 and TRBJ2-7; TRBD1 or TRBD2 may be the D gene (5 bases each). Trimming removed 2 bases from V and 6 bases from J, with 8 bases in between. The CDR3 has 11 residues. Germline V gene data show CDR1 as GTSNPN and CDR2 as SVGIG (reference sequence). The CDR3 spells CAWSWGCEQYF. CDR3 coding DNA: TGTGCCTGGAGTTGGGGGTGCGAGCAGTACTTC.

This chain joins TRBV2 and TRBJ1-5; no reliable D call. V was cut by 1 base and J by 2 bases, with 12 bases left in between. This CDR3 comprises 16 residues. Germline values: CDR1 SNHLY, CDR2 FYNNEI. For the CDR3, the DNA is TGTGCCAGCAGTGAAGGGCAGTTCTATGGCAATCAGCCCCAGCATTTT. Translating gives CASSEGQFYGNQPQHF.

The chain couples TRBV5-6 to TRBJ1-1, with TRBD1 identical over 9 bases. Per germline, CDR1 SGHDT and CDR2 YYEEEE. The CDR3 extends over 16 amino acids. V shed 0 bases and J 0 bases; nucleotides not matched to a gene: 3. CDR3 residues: CASSLGGQGMNTEAFF. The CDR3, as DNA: TGTGCCAGCAGCTTGGGGGGACAGGGTATGAACACTGAAGCTTTCTTT. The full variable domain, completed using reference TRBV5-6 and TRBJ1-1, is DAGVTQSPTHLIKTRGQQVTLRCSPKSGHDTVSWYQQALGQGPQFIFQYYEEEERQRGNFPDRFSGHQFPNYSSELNVNALLLGDSALYLCASSLGGQGMNTEAFFGQGTRLTVV.

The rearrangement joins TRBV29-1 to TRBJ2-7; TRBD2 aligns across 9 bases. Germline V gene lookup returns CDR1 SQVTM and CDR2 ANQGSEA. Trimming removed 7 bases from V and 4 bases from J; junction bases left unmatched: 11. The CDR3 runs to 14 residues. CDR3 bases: TGCAGCGCCTCGGCGGGAGGGTTCCAATACGAGCAGTACTTC. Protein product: CSASAGGFQYEQYF.

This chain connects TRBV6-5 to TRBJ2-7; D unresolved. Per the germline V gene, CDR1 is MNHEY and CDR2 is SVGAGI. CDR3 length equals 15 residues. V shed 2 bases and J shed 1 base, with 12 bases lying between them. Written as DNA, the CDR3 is TGTGCCAGCAGTTACCACCGAGGAGAATCCTACGAGCAGTACTTC. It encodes CASSYHRGESYEQYF.

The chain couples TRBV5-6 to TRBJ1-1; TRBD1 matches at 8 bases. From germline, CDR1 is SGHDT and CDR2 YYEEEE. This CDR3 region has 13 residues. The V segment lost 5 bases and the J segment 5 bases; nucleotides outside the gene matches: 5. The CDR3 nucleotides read TGTGCCAGCAGTCAAGACAGGGGTACTGAAGCTTTCTTT. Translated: CASSQDRGTEAFF.